This T cell receptor (beta chain) is from a study of blood T cell repertoires in COVID-19. Study overall: Acute and convalescent COVID-19 samples came from the United States, Italy and Spain.

This table comes from immunoSEQ multiplex PCR, and its TCRdb copy is limited to in-frame clones, with some not included. The sample lists 150,000 to 200,000 clones; more than 65% were seen once. The ends lost 5 bases at V and 5 bases at J; junction bases unmatched: 6. The CDR3 loop spans 15 amino acids. Germline V CDR1 and CDR2: SGHNT, YENEEA. This rearrangement joins TRBV11-3 to TRBJ2-1; TRBD2 agrees at 10 bases. Sequencing was carried out using peripheral blood. The receptor was isolated from a human donor with acute or convalescent COVID-19. The donor label of this sample is uncertain. CDR3 coding DNA: TGTGCCAGCAGCCTTTACGGGACTAGCGACAATGAGCAGTTCTTC. Its protein product is CASSLYGTSDNEQFF.